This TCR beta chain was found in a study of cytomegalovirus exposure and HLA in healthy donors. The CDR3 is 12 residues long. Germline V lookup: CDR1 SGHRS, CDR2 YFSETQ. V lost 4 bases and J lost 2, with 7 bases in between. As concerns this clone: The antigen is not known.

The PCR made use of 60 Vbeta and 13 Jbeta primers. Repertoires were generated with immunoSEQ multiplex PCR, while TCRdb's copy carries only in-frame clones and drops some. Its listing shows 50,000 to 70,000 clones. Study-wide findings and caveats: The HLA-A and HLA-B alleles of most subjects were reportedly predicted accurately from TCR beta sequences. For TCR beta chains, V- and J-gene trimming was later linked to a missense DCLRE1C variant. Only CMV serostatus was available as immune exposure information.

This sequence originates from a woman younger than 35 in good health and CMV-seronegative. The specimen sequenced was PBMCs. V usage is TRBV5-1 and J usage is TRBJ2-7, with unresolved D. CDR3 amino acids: CASSRNTYEQYF. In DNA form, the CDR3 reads TGCGCCAGCAGCCGAAACACCTACGAGCAGTACTTC.